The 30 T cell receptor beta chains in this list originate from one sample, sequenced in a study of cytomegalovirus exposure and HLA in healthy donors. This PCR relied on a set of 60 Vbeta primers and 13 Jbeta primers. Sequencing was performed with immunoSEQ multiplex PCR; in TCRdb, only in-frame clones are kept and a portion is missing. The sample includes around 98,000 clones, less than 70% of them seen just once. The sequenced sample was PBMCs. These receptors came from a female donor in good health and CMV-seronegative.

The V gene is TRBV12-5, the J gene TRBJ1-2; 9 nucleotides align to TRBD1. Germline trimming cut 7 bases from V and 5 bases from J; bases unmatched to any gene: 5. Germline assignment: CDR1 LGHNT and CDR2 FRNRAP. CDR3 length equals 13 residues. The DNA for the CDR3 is TGTGCTAGTGCTCAGGGGACAGGGTATGGCTACACCTTC. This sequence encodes CASAQGTGYGYTF.

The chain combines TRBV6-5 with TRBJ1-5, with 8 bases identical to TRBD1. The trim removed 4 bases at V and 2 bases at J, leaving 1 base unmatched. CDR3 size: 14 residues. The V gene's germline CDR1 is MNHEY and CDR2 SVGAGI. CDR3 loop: CASSSDRGNQPQHF. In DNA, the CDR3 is TGTGCCAGCAGTTCGGACAGGGGCAATCAGCCCCAGCATTTT.

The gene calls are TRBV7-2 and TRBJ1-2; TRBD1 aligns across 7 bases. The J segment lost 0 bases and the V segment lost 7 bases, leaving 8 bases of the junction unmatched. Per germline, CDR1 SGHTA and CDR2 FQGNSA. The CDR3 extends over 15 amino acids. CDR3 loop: CASIPSGTANYGYTF. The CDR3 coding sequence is TGTGCCAGCATCCCTTCCGGGACAGCTAACTATGGCTACACCTTC.

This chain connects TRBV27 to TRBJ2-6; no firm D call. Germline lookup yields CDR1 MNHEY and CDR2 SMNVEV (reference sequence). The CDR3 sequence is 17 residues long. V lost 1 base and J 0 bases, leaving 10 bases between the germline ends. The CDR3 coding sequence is TGTGCCAGCAGTTTATACGCCACAACCTCTGGGGCCAACGTCCTGACTTTC. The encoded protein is CASSLYATTSGANVLTF.

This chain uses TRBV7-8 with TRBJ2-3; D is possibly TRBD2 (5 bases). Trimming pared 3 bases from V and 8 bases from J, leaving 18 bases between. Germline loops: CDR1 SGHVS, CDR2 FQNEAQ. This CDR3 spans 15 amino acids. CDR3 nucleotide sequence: TGTGCCAGCAGCTTCGACGGGATGGCCATAGGTACGCAGTATTTT. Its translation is CASSFDGMAIGTQYF.

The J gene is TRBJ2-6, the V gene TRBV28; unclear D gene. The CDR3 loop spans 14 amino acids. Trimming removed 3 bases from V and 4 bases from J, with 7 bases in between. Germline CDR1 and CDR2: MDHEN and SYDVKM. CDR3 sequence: CASSFTSGANVLTF. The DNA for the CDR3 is TGTGCCAGCAGTTTCACTTCCGGGGCCAACGTCCTGACTTTC.

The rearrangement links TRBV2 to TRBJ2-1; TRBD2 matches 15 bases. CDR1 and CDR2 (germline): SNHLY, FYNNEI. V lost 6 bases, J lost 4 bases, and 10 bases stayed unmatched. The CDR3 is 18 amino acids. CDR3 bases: TGTGCCAGCAGCGTCCCGGGACTAGCGGGGGGCCAATACAATGAGCAGTTCTTC. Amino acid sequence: CASSVPGLAGGQYNEQFF.

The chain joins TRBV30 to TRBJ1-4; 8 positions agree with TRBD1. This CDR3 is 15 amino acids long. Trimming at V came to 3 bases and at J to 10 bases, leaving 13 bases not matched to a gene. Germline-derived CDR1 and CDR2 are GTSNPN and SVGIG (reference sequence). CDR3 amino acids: CAWSSKQGAHGKLFF. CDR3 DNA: TGTGCCTGGAGCTCCAAGCAGGGGGCGCATGGAAAACTGTTTTTT.

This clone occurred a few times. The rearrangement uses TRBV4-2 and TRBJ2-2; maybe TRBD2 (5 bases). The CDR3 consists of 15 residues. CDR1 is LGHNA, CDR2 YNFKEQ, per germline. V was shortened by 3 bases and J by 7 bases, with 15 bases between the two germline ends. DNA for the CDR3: TGTGCCAGCAGCCAGCTTAGCGAAGTTAGCGGGGAGCTGTTTTTT. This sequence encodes CASSQLSEVSGELFF.

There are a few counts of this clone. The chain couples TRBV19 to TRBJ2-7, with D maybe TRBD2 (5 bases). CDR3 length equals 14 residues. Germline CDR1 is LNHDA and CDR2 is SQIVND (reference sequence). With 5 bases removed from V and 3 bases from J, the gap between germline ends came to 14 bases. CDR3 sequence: CASSVREQFYEQYF. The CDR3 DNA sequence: TGTGCCAGTAGTGTCCGGGAACAGTTCTACGAGCAGTACTTC.

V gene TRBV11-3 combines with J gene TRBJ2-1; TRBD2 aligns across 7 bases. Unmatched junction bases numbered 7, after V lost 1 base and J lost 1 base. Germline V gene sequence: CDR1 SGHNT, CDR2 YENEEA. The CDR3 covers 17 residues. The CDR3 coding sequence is TGTGCCAGCAGCTTAGTCGCGGGAGCTGGATCCTACAATGAGCAGTTCTTC. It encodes CASSLVAGAGSYNEQFF.

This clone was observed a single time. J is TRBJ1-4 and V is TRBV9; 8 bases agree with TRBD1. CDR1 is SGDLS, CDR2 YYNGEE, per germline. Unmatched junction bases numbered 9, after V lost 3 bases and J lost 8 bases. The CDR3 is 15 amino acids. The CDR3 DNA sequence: TGTGCCAGCAGCGGCCGACAGGGGTTTGGGGAAAAACTGTTTTTT. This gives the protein CASSGRQGFGEKLFF.

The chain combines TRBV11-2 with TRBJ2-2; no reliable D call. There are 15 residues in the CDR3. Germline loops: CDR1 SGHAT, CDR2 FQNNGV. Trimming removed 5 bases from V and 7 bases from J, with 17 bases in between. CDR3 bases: TGTGCCAGCAGCCACCCCTGGGTGGGCGACGGGGAGCTGTTTTTT. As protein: CASSHPWVGDGELFF.

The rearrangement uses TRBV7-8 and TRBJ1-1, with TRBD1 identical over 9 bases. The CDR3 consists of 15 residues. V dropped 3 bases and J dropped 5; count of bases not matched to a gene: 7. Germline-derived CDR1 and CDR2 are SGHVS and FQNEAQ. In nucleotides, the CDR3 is TGTGCCAGCAGCTTGACCGGGACAGGGATTACTGAAGCTTTCTTT. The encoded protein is CASSLTGTGITEAFF. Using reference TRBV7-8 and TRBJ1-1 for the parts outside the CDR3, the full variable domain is GAGVSQSPRYKVAKRGQDVALRCDPISGHVSLFWYQQALGQGPEFLTYFQNEAQLDKSGLPSDRFFAERPEGSVSTLKIQRTQQEDSAVYLCASSLTGTGITEAFFGQGTRLTVV.

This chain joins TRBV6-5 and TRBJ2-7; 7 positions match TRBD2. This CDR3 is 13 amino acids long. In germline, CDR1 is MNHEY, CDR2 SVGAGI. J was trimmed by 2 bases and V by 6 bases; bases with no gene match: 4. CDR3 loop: CASRGGAPYEQYF. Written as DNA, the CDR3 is TGTGCCAGCAGGGGAGGGGCCCCCTACGAGCAGTACTTC.

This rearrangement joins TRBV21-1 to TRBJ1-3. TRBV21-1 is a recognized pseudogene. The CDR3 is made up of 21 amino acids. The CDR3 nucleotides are TGTGCCAGCAGCTTCCAAAGAAGCACAGGAGGTGGGGGGGGTTCTGGAAACACCATATATTTT. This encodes CASSFQRSTGGGGGSGNTIYF.

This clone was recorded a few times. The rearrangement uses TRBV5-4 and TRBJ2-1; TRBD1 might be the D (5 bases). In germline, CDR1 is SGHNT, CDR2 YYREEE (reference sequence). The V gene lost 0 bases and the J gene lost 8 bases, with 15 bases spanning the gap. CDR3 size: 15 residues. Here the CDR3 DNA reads TGTGCCAGCAGCTTGGGGTTCCAGGGTGGGGATGAGCAGTTCTTC. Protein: CASSLGFQGGDEQFF.

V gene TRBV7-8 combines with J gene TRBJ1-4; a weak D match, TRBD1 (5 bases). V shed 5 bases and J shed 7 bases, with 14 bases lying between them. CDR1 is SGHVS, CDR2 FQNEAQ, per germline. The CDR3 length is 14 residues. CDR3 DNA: TGTGCCAGCAGCCCTAGAGGACAAACTGAAAAACTGTTTTTT. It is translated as CASSPRGQTEKLFF.

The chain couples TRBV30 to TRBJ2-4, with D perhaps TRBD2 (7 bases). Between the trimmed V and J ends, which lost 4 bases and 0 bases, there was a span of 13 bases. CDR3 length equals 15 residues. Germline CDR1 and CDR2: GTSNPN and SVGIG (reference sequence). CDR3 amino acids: CAWMGGALAKNIQYF. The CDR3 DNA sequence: TGTGCCTGGATGGGGGGGGCTCTAGCCAAAAACATTCAGTACTTC. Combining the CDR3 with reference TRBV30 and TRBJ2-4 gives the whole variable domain SQTIHQWPATLVQPVGSPLSLECTVEGTSNPNLYWYRQAAGRGLQLLFYSVGIGQISSEVPQNLSASRPQDRQFILSSKKLLLSDSGFYLCAWMGGALAKNIQYFGAGTRLSVL.

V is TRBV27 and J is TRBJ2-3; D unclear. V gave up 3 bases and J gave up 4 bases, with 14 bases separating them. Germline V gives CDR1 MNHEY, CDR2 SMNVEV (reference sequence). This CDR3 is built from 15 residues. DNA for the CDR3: TGTGCCAGCAGTTTCTCCCAGATAGCCGCAGATACGCAGTATTTT. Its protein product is CASSFSQIAADTQYF.

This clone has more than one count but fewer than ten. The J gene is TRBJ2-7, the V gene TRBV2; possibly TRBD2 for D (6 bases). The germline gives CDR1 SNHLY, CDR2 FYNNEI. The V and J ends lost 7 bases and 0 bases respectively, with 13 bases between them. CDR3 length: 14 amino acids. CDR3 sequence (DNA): TGTGCCAGCATTAGCGGTTGGAGCTCCTACGAGCAGTACTTC. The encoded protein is CASISGWSSYEQYF.

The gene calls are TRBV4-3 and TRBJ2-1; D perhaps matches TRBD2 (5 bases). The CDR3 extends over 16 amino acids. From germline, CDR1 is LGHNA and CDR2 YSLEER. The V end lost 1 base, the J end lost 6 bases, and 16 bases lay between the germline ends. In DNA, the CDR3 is TGCGCCAGCAGCCAAGTCGCCGGGGTTTCTTTCAATGAGCAGTTCTTC. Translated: CASSQVAGVSFNEQFF.

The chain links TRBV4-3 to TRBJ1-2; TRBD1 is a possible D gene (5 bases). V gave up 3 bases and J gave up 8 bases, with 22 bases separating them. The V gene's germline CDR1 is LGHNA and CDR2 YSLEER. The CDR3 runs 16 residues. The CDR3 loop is CASSHRLWGGFLGYTF. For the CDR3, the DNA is TGCGCCAGCAGCCACCGACTCTGGGGGGGGTTCCTAGGCTACACCTTC.

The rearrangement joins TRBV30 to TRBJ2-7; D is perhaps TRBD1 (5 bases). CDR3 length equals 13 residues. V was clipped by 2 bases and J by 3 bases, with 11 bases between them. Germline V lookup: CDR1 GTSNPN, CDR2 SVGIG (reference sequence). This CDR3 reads CAWSRGRVYEQYF. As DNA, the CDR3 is TGTGCCTGGAGTAGAGGCAGGGTCTACGAGCAGTACTTC. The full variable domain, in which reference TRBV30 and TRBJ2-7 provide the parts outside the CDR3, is SQTIHQWPATLVQPVGSPLSLECTVEGTSNPNLYWYRQAAGRGLQLLFYSVGIGQISSEVPQNLSASRPQDRQFILSSKKLLLSDSGFYLCAWSRGRVYEQYFGPGTRLTVT.

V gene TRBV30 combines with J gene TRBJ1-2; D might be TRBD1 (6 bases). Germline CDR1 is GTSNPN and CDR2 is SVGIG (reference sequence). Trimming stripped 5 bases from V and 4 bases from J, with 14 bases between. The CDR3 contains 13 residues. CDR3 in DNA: TGTGCCTGGTGGGAGGGGGAGGCCTATGGCTACACCTTC. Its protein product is CAWWEGEAYGYTF.

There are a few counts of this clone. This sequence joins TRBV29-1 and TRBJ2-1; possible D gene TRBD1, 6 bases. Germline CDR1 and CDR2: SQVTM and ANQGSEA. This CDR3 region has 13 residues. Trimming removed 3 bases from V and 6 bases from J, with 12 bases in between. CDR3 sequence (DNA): TGCAGCGTTGATGTCAGGGGTGGCAATGAGCAGTTCTTC. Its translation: CSVDVRGGNEQFF.

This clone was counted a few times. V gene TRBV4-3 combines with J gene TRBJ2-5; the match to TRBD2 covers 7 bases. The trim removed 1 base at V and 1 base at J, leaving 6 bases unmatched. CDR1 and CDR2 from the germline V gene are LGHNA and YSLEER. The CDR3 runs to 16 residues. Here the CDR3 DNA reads TGCGCCAGCAGCCAAGTCTGGTCTAGCGGCCAAGAGACCCAGTACTTC. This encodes CASSQVWSSGQETQYF.

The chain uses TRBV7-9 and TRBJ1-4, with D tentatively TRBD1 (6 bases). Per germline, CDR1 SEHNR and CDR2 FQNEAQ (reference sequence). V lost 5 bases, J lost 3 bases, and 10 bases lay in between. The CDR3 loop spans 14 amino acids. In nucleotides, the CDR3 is TGTGCCAGCAGCCCCAGGGGATCTAATGAAAAACTGTTTTTT. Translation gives CASSPRGSNEKLFF. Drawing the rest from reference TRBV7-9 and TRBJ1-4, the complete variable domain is DTGVSQNPRHKITKRGQNVTFRCDPISEHNRLYWYRQTLGQGPEFLTYFQNEAQLEKSRLLSDRFSAERPKGSFSTLEIQRTEQGDSAMYLCASSPRGSNEKLFFGSGTQLSVL.

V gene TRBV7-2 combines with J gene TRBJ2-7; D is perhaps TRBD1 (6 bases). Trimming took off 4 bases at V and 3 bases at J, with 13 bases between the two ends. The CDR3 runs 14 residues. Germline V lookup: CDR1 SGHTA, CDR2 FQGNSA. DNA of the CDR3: TGTGCCAGCAGCTGGAACAGGGAAAGCTACGAGCAGTACTTC. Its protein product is CASSWNRESYEQYF.

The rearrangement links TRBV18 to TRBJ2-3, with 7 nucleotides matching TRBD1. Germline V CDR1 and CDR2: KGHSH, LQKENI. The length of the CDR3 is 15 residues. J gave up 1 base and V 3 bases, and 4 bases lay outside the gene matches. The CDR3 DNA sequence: TGTGCCAGCTCACCTCGACAGGGCCGCACAGATACGCAGTATTTT. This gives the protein CASSPRQGRTDTQYF.